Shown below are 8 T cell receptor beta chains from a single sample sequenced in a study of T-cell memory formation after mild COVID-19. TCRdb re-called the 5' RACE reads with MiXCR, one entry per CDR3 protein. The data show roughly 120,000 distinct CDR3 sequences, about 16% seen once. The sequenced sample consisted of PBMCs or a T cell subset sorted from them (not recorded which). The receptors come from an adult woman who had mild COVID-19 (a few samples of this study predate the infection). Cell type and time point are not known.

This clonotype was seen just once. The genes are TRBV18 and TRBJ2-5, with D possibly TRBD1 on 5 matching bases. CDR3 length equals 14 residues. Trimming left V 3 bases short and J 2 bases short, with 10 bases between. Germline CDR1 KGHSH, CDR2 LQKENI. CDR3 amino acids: CASSPGLTQETQYF. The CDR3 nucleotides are TGTGCCAGCTCACCGGGGCTAACTCAAGAGACCCAGTACTTC.

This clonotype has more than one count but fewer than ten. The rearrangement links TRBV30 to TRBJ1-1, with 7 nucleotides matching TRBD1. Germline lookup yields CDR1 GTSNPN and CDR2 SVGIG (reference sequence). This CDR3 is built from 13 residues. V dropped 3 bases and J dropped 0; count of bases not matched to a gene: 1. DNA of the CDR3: TGTGCCTGGAGCAGGGGGTTGAACACTGAAGCTTTCTTT. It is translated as CAWSRGLNTEAFF.

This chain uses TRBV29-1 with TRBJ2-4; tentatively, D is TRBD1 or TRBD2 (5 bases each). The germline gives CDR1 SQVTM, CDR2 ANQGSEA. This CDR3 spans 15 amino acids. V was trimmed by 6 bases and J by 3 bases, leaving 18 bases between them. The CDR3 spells CSVDQPGPYKNIQYF. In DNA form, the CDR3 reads TGCAGCGTAGACCAACCGGGGCCTTACAAAAACATTCAGTACTTC. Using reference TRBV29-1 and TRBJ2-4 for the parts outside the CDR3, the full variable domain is SAVISQKPSRDICQRGTSLTIQCQVDSQVTMMFWYRQQPGQSLTLIATANQGSEATYESGFVIDKFPISRPNLTFSTLTVSNMSPEDSSIYLCSVDQPGPYKNIQYFGAGTRLSVL.

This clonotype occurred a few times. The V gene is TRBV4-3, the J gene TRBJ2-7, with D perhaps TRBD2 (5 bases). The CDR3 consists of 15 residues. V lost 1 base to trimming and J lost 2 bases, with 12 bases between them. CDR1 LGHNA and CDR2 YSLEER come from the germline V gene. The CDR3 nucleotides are TGCGCCAGCAGCCAAGCCCTCGGAGGACCCTACGAGCAGTACTTC. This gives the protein CASSQALGGPYEQYF.

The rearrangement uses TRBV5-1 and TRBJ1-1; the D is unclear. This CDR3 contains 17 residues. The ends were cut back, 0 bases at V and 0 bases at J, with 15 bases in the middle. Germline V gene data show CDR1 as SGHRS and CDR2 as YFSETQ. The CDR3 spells CASSLASGATLNTEAFF. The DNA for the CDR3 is TGCGCCAGCAGCTTGGCTTCAGGAGCCACTCTGAACACTGAAGCTTTCTTT. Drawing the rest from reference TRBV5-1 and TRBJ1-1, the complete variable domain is KAGVTQTPRYLIKTRGQQVTLSCSPISGHRSVSWYQQTPGQGLQFLFEYFSETQRNKGNFPGRFSGRQFSNSRSEMNVSTLELGDSALYLCASSLASGATLNTEAFFGQGTRLTVV.

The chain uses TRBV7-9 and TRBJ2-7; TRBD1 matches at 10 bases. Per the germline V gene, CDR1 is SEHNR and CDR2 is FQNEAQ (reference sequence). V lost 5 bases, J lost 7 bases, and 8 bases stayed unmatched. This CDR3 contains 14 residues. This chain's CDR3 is CASSTPGQGSEQYF. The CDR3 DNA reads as TGTGCCAGCAGCACTCCGGGACAGGGGTCGGAGCAGTACTTC.

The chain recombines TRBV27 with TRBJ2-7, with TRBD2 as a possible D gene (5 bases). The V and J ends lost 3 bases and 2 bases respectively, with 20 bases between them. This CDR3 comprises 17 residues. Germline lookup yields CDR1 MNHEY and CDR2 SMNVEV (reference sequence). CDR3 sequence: CASSFPPRPGGTYEQYF. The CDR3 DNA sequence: TGTGCCAGCAGTTTTCCCCCCCGCCCCGGAGGAACCTACGAGCAGTACTTC.

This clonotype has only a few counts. CDR3 in amino acids: CASSQPLSGANVLTF. The DNA for the CDR3 is TGTGCCAGCAGTCAACCCCTCTCTGGGGCCAACGTCCTGACTTTC. The chain links TRBV27 to TRBJ2-6; D is undetermined. The CDR3 is made up of 15 amino acids. CDR1 is MNHEY and CDR2 is SMNVEV in the germline V gene (reference sequence). The V and J ends lost 5 bases and 0 bases respectively, with 8 bases between them. The whole variable domain, remainder taken from reference TRBV27 and TRBJ2-6, is EAQVTQNPRYLITVTGKKLTVTCSQNMNHEYMSWYRQDPGLGLRQIYYSMNVEVTDKGDVPEGYKVSRKEKRNFPLILESPSPNQTSLYFCASSQPLSGANVLTFGAGSRLTVL.